This T cell receptor (beta chain) was observed in a study of cytomegalovirus exposure and HLA in healthy donors. Notes on the study in general: Later, an analysis found that TCR clusters from the first cohort tended to co-occur in the roughly 130 validation repertoires. The study flagged about 150 TCR beta chains as cytomegalovirus-associated.

With respect to this clone: What it binds is not known.

The protocol was immunoSEQ multiplex PCR, while the TCRdb copy is restricted to in-frame clones and leaves out a portion. This sample yields over 150,000 clones, of which 80% to 90% are seen a single time; approximately 20% belongs to the top ten. Trimming took 0 bases from V and 3 from J, leaving 11 bases between them. The V gene's germline CDR1 is MNHNY and CDR2 SVGAGI (reference sequence). The CDR3 is 15 amino acids. The source is a man younger than 35 in good health and CMV-seropositive. Source material: PBMCs. This chain links TRBV6-6 with TRBJ1-1; D is undetermined. In DNA form, the CDR3 reads TGTGCCAGCAGTTACTCGAGCCCGGCGGACACTGAAGCTTTCTTT. This gives the protein CASSYSSPADTEAFF.